The 6 T cell receptor beta chains in this list originate from one sample, sequenced in a study of T cells in Graves' hyperthyroidism and ophthalmopathy. Using RNA transcripts as the source, TCR beta CDR3 regions were amplified. During a first-round RT-PCR of the TCR CDR3, the HTBI primer set was used. MiXCR, run by TCRdb on the multiplex PCR reads, gives a single entry per CDR3 protein. The sample has about 410,000 distinct CDR3 sequences; around 15% are singletons. The sample was blood. These receptors all stem from a woman aged 25 to 45 with Graves' ophthalmopathy.

In this sample, this clonotype turned up many times. The V call is TRBV20-1, the J call TRBJ2-7; 10 bases line up with TRBD1. Germline-derived CDR1 and CDR2 are DFQATT and SNEGSKA (reference sequence). With V trimmed by 5 bases and J by 4 bases, 8 bases remained unmatched. The CDR3 loop spans 14 amino acids. The CDR3 sequence: CSAHIPDRGYEQYF. The CDR3 DNA reads as TGCAGTGCTCACATCCCGGACAGGGGGTACGAGCAGTACTTC.

This rearrangement joins TRBV5-6 to TRBJ1-2; unclear D gene. The ends were cut back, 0 bases at V and 3 bases at J, with 12 bases in the middle. CDR1 and CDR2 from the germline V gene are SGHDT and YYEEEE. There are 15 residues in the CDR3. As DNA, the CDR3 is TGTGCCAGCAGCTTGGCCGTTCAGGCCTACTATGGCTACACCTTC. Its protein is CASSLAVQAYYGYTF.

CDR3 residues: CASSAGTVTEAFF. The CDR3 DNA is TGTGCCAGCTCCGCGGGGACGGTCACTGAAGCTTTCTTT. The chain combines TRBV18 with TRBJ1-1, with D maybe TRBD1 (5 bases). This CDR3 comprises 13 residues. Trimming stripped 6 bases from V and 4 bases from J, with 12 bases between. Germline V gene data show CDR1 as KGHSH and CDR2 as LQKENI. Combining the CDR3 with reference TRBV18 and TRBJ1-1 gives the whole variable domain NAGVMQNPRHLVRRRGQEARLRCSPMKGHSHVYWYRQLPEEGLKFMVYLQKENIIDESGMPKERFSAEFPKEGPSILRIQQVVRGDSAAYFCASSAGTVTEAFFGQGTRLTVV.

This clonotype was picked up many times. This chain links TRBV10-3 with TRBJ2-1; 8 nucleotides align to TRBD2. V dropped 5 bases and J dropped 5; count of bases not matched to a gene: 8. The CDR3 runs 15 residues. Germline V lookup: CDR1 ENHRY, CDR2 SYGVKD. The CDR3 is CAISTTGGANNEQFF. For the CDR3, the DNA is TGTGCCATCAGTACAACCGGGGGGGCCAACAATGAGCAGTTCTTC.

The J gene is TRBJ1-6, the V gene TRBV29-1, with a possible D match to TRBD1 (5 bases). This CDR3 has 13 amino acids. The V gene lost 4 bases and the J gene lost 6 bases, with 10 bases spanning the gap. Germline V CDR1 and CDR2: SQVTM, ANQGSEA. CDR3 loop: CSVGAGLNSPLHF. The DNA for the CDR3 is TGCAGCGTTGGAGCAGGGCTTAATTCACCCCTCCACTTT.

This clonotype was recorded at least ten times. The rearrangement uses TRBV18 and TRBJ2-7; D unclear. V was cut by 5 bases and J by 0 bases, with 8 bases left in between. The CDR3 sequence is 13 residues long. Germline-derived CDR1 and CDR2 are KGHSH and LQKENI. The CDR3 is CASSMQSSYEQYF. Written as DNA, the CDR3 is TGTGCCAGCTCAATGCAGAGCTCCTACGAGCAGTACTTC.